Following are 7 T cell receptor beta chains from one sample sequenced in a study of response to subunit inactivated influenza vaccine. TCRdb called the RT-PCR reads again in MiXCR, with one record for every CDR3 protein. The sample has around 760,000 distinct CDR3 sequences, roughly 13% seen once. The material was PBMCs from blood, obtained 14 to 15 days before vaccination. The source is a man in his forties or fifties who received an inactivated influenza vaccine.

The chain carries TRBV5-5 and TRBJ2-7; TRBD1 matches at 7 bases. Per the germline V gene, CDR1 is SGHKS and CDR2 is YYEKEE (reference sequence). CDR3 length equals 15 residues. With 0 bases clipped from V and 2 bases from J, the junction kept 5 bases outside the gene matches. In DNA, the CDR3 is TGTGCCAGCAGCTTGGAAGTCCAGGGGGCCTACGAGCAGTACTTC. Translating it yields CASSLEVQGAYEQYF.

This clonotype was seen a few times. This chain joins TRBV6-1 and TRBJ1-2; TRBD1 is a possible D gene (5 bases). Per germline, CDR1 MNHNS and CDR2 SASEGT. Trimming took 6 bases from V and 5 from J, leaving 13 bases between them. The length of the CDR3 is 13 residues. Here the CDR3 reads CASRLQGSYGYTF. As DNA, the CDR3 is TGTGCCAGCAGATTGCAGGGAAGTTATGGCTACACCTTC.

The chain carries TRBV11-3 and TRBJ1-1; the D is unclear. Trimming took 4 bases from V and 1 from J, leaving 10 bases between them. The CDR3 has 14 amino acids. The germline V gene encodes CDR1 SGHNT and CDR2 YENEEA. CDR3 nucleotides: TGTGCCAGCAGCTCGGCAGGAGGGAACACTGAAGCTTTCTTT. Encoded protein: CASSSAGGNTEAFF.

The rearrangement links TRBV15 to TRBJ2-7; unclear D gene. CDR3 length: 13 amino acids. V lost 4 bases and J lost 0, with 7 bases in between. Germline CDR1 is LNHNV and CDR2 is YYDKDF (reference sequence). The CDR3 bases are TGTGCCACCAGCAAGGAGCCCTCCTACGAGCAGTACTTC. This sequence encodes CATSKEPSYEQYF.

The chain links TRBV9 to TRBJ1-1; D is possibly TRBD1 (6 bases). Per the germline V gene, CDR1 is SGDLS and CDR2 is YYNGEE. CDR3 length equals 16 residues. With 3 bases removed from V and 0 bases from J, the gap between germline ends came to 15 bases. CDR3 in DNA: TGTGCCAGCAGCGGGCTCCAACAGGGCCTGAACACTGAAGCTTTCTTT. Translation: CASSGLQQGLNTEAFF.

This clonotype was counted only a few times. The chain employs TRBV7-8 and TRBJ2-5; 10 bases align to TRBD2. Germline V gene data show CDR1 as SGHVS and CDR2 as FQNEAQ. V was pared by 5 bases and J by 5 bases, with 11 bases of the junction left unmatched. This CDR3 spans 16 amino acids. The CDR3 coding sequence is TGTGCCAGCAGCCTCGCAAGCGGGGGGGCAGGGGAGACCCAGTACTTC. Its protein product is CASSLASGGAGETQYF.

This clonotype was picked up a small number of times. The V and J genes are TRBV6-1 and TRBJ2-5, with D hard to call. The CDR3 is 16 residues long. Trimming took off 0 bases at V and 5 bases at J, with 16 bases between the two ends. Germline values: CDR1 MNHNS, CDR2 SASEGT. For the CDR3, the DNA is TGTGCCAGCAGTGAAGCGCTTCGGGCCTGGGGTGAGACCCAGTACTTC. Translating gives CASSEALRAWGETQYF.